A selection of T cell receptor beta chains follows, all from one sample in a study of blood T cell repertoires in COVID-19. TCRdb's table, derived via immunoSEQ multiplex PCR, lists solely in-frame clones and lacks some. The data show fewer than 150,000 clones, with 85% seen just once and 2.5% to 3% held by the top ten. Specimen: peripheral blood. The receptors here all came from a man aged 50 to 60 with acute or convalescent COVID-19. The CDR3 runs from the conserved cysteine through the conserved F or W. The order of the fields is J gene, V gene, D gene, CDR3 protein. The D gene is left open where the match is weak.

>TRBJ2-7|TRBV6-1|NA
CASSEAQGTAYEQYF
>TRBJ2-7|TRBV7-2|NA
CASSFSGRQEQYF
>TRBJ2-1|TRBV2|TRBD2
CASKRESSGDYEQFF
>TRBJ1-1|TRBV28|NA
CASSLVGTLYTEAFF
>TRBJ1-2|TRBV19|TRBD1
CASSLDRASYGYTF
>TRBJ1-5|TRBV6-5|TRBD1
CASRRDSSNQPQHF
>TRBJ1-3|TRBV19|NA
CASSPRGVQAGSWGNTIYF
>TRBJ1-2|TRBV7-9|NA
CASSLVEVLTANYTF
>TRBJ1-3|TRBV11-2|NA
CASSLDPGDFSGNTIYF
>TRBJ2-2|TRBV5-4|TRBD2
CASSSPSSGGMAGELFF
>TRBJ2-1|TRBV18|TRBD2
CASSPPSSGSWNEQFF
>TRBJ1-4|TRBV5-1|TRBD1
CASSQGQGGEKLFF
>TRBJ1-2|TRBV6-5|TRBD1
CASWTGNYGYTF
>TRBJ1-2|TRBV19|TRBD1
CASSIETGNYGYTF
>TRBJ2-3|TRBV28|NA
CASNSPADTQYF
>TRBJ1-1|TRBV19|TRBD1
CASSKQGATPTEAFF
>TRBJ2-7|TRBV27|NA
CASSFTGSSYEQYF
>TRBJ1-5|TRBV27|NA
CASSVGRFRQPQHF
>TRBJ2-3|TRBV4-1|NA
CASSQSGALDTQYF
>TRBJ2-5|TRBV5-4|TRBD2
CASSPGGQETQYF
>TRBJ2-7|TRBV18|NA
CASSPQDYEQYF
>TRBJ1-5|TRBV9|NA
CASSVGTGHQPQHF
>TRBJ1-5|TRBV4-2|TRBD1
CASSQDSTGRGNQPQHF
>TRBJ1-1|TRBV6-6|NA
CASSYGGGEDTEAFF
>TRBJ1-2|TRBV7-9|NA
CASSLAPGTTNYGYTF
>TRBJ2-2|TRBV7-7|TRBD2
CASSSRGASGSVTGELFF
>TRBJ1-5|TRBV5-8|NA
CASSLNVFQGNQPQHF
>TRBJ2-2|TRBV24-1|NA
CATSDPTAAHGGELFF
>TRBJ2-7|TRBV13|TRBD2
CASSSIAGRPEEQYF
>TRBJ1-4|TRBV7-8|NA
CASSLGTGSEKLFF
>TRBJ1-5|TRBV24-1|TRBD1
CATSDPRQGPNQPQHF
>TRBJ2-5|TRBV9|NA
CASSAGGGTSRETQYF
>TRBJ2-7|TRBV19|NA
CASSPETGADYEQYF
>TRBJ1-3|TRBV4-1|TRBD1
CASSHQDRVASGNTIYF
>TRBJ2-7|TRBV9|NA
CASSVGGLQSYEQYF
>TRBJ2-7|TRBV18|NA
CASSNAGSYEQYF
>TRBJ2-5|TRBV24-1|TRBD2
CATSAPGLAGWTQYF
>TRBJ2-4|TRBV28|NA
CASSSQAGAKNIQYF
>TRBJ1-1|TRBV7-6|TRBD1
CASSLTGEGTEAFF
>TRBJ2-7|TRBV28|TRBD1
CATEAGTETYEQYF
>TRBJ2-1|TRBV5-6|TRBD2
CASTPGLGLDEQFF
>TRBJ2-5|TRBV7-7|TRBD1
CASSPGTGGGETQYF
>TRBJ1-2|TRBV27|NA
CASRGGNYGYTF
>TRBJ2-7|TRBV28|NA
CASSGGLDEQYF
>TRBJ1-5|TRBV19|NA
CASRAEYSNQPQHF
>TRBJ2-7|TRBV11-2|TRBD1
CASSSPAGTGPYEQYF
>TRBJ1-2|TRBV21-1|NA
CASSKAQGNRYGYTF